Described below is a single T cell receptor beta chain sequence and its context. What it binds is not known. These data belong to a study of radiotherapy plus CTLA-4 blockade in lung cancer. Study-level information: Objective responses arose in about 17% of patients, and under 40% experienced disease control.

Whole-study results and caveats: Interferon-beta and early blood T cell clone dynamics reportedly predicted response best. In blood, after radiotherapy plus ipilimumab, tumor-derived TCR clones expanded.

CTLA-4 blockade with ipilimumab, together with focal radiation, was given to patients with chemo-refractory metastatic non-small-cell lung cancer. Germline assignment: CDR1 SGHRS and CDR2 YFSETQ. The ends were cut back, 0 bases at V and 0 bases at J, with 10 bases in the middle. The CDR3 is made up of 16 amino acids. Assay: immunoSEQ multiplex PCR; the TCRdb copy retains only in-frame clones and omits some. The table records over 75,000 clones, 83% of them present only once. This chain joins TRBV5-1 and TRBJ1-3; D gene uncertain. This receptor was identified in a human donor with non-small cell lung cancer who had stable disease on radiotherapy plus ipilimumab. The sample consisted of peripheral blood, taken from a patient treated with radiotherapy plus ipilimumab. This CDR3 is CASSLGGSGSGNTIYF. The CDR3 bases are TGCGCCAGCAGCTTGGGGGGAAGCGGCTCTGGAAACACCATATATTTT.